Described below is a single T cell receptor beta chain sequence and its context. This entry belongs to a study of cytomegalovirus exposure and HLA in healthy donors. This CDR3 spans 15 amino acids. Germline V CDR1 and CDR2: SGHVS, FQNEAQ. V lost 7 bases to trimming and J lost 4 bases; unmatched junction nucleotides: 10. This table comes from immunoSEQ multiplex PCR, and its TCRdb copy is limited to in-frame clones, with some not included. The sample includes 71,000 or so clones, about 95% of them seen just once. The sample comprised PBMCs. This chain connects TRBV7-8 to TRBJ1-1; 9 bases line up with TRBD1. This TCR came from a woman aged 18 to 35 in good health and CMV-seronegative. CDR3 amino acids: CASKLPGTGITEAFF. The CDR3 coding sequence is TGTGCCAGCAAACTACCCGGGACAGGGATCACTGAAGCTTTCTTT. Full variable domain (missing parts from reference TRBV7-8 and TRBJ1-1): GAGVSQSPRYKVAKRGQDVALRCDPISGHVSLFWYQQALGQGPEFLTYFQNEAQLDKSGLPSDRFFAERPEGSVSTLKIQRTQQEDSAVYLCASKLPGTGITEAFFGQGTRLTVV.